This T cell receptor beta chain was obtained from a study of human T cells and chemical hapten exposure (TCRdb year 2021). At the level of the whole study: Libraries were pooled for sequencing, and variation in per-sample TCR yields was attributed mainly to small differences in library volumes within the pool. Peripheral blood TCR repertoire changes were tracked in vivo in alopecia patients during primary and secondary sensitization to the hapten diphenylcyclopropenone (DPC). For every blood RNA sample, sequencing covered both the TCR alpha and TCR beta chains. The study at large found these results: No change with DPC sensitization was found in the number of TCRs above 1 in 1000 frequency, and no evidence of global repertoire structure alterations was found. Repeated subsampling changed both the strength of the expansion versus patch-test correlation and the threshold at which that correlation became significant.

The time point tag for this specimen amounts to: healthy volunteer bleed at 6 weeks. Total RNA was extracted from unfractionated whole blood collected in Tempus Blood RNA tubes. As TCR sequencing controls, several healthy volunteers were used, with blood taken at day 0, 2 weeks and 6 weeks. This clonotype was recorded a few times. Its target antigen remains unknown. No clone much larger than this one lies a single base away; base qualities are absent. The protocol used for the library was RACE. TCRdb names NextSeq 500 as the instrument used. During library preparation, unique molecular identifiers were attached to individual cDNA molecules so that TCRs could be counted in a quantitative, reproducible way. Per the authors' processing: The median number of TCRs per sample was around 96,000, ranging from roughly 23,224 to 690,600. The Decombinator software suite was used to annotate V, J and CDR3 in the TCR reads. For the PS versus PT1 abundance plots, all samples were subsampled to the same number of TCRs (28,000). TCRs were defined as expanded if absent before sensitization and observed at least eight times at the 2-week time point. TCRdb reprocessing: public reads trimmed at Q25 with fastp, clones called with MiXCR, in-frame beta chains kept. Here each entry gathers all rows of one CDR3 protein and keeps the most common genes and DNA. These V and J calls derive from TCRdb rather than the authors' analysis. A total of around 70,000 distinct CDR3 sequences appear in this sample, around 6.3% of them only once. The ten biggest clones cover roughly 3.5% of the sample.

This TCR came from a female donor in good health. Some clones in this sample may be carry-over from other donors' samples. Sequenced input: whole blood.

The nucleotides read TGTGCCAGCCTTCGGCAGGCTCGCTCTGGAAACACCATATATTTT. Its protein is CASLRQARSGNTIYF. The sequence is built from TRBV6-1 and TRBJ1-3, with no reliable assignment of the D segment. The CDR3 sequence holds 15 residues, the cysteine and phenylalanine included. CDR3 DNA only is kept here, 45 bases in frame from base 1. Trimming removed 8 bases from V and 0 bases from J, leaving 14 bases between the germline ends. The germline V gene gives CDR1 as MNHNS and CDR2 as SASEGT.